Below are 32 T cell receptor beta chains sequenced from a single sample in a study of cytomegalovirus exposure and HLA in healthy donors. 13 Jbeta primers and 60 Vbeta primers were used for the PCR. Generated by immunoSEQ multiplex PCR, the TCRdb table keeps only in-frame clones and is missing some. Among approximately 110,000 clones listed, roughly 73% were seen once. Sample: PBMCs. The receptor set was obtained from a woman younger than 45 in good health and CMV-seronegative.

CDR3 nucleotide sequence: TGTGCCAGCAGCCGCACCGGGACTATCTCCTACGAGCAGTACTTC. Encoded protein: CASSRTGTISYEQYF. The chain is built from TRBV7-9 and TRBJ2-7; 7 bases line up with TRBD2. The V segment lost 5 bases and the J segment 0 bases; nucleotides outside the gene matches: 7. From germline, CDR1 is SEHNR and CDR2 FQNEAQ (reference sequence). The CDR3 extends over 15 amino acids.

The chain joins TRBV5-1 to TRBJ1-2; 7 positions agree with TRBD1. Germline values: CDR1 SGHRS, CDR2 YFSETQ. V trimming: 0 bases; J trimming: 3 bases; junction bases outside the gene matches: 5. CDR3 size: 15 residues. As DNA, the CDR3 is TGCGCCAGCAGCTTGGAAAGGGGGCGGGACTATGGCTACACCTTC. It translates to CASSLERGRDYGYTF.

The rearrangement uses TRBV6-5 and TRBJ2-1; 12 bases line up with TRBD2. The CDR3 loop spans 15 amino acids. The ends lost 5 bases at V and 6 bases at J; junction bases unmatched: 5. Germline V gene lookup returns CDR1 MNHEY and CDR2 SVGAGI. The CDR3 reads CASSLLAGGRNEQFF. Here the CDR3 DNA reads TGTGCCAGCAGTCTCCTAGCGGGAGGGCGCAATGAGCAGTTCTTC.

The CDR3 is CASRYRTSGDTQYF. For the CDR3, the DNA is TGTGCCAGCCGCTATAGGACTAGCGGAGATACGCAGTATTTT. The rearrangement uses TRBV25-1 and TRBJ2-3; 10 bases are shared with TRBD2. CDR1 is MGHDK and CDR2 is SYGVNS in the germline V gene. Trimming cost V 8 bases and J 5 bases; bases outside gene matches: 7. The CDR3 covers 14 residues.

This clone was observed a handful of times. V gene TRBV6-6 combines with J gene TRBJ2-7, with 8 bases fitting TRBD2. CDR1 is MNHNY and CDR2 is SVGAGI in the germline V gene (reference sequence). V lost 6 bases to trimming and J lost 1 base; unmatched junction nucleotides: 5. The length of the CDR3 is 14 residues. The CDR3 here is CASSGTGGSYEQYF. Written as DNA, the CDR3 is TGTGCCAGCAGCGGAACGGGAGGGTCCTACGAGCAGTACTTC.

This clone was counted between two and nine times. The V gene is TRBV7-9, the J gene TRBJ1-2; 7 bases map to TRBD1. The CDR3 is made up of 14 amino acids. Germline-derived CDR1 and CDR2 are SEHNR and FQNEAQ (reference sequence). The V segment lost 4 bases and the J segment 6 bases; nucleotides outside the gene matches: 8. The CDR3, as DNA: TGTGCCAGCAGCTACGGGGACAGTCCGGATGGCTACACCTTC. It yields the protein CASSYGDSPDGYTF.

This sequence joins TRBV13 and TRBJ1-2, with D possibly TRBD1 on 6 matching bases. CDR1 and CDR2 (germline): PRHDT, FYEKMQ (reference sequence). The V gene lost 5 bases and the J gene lost 14 bases, with 18 bases spanning the gap. The CDR3 spans 12 residues. The CDR3 region is CASSPEGGVATF. CDR3 sequence (DNA): TGTGCCAGCAGCCCTGAGGGGGGGGTTGCAACCTTC.

The chain carries TRBV6-1 and TRBJ2-3, with D unclear. The CDR3 runs to 13 residues. The germline gives CDR1 MNHNS, CDR2 SASEGT. With 4 bases removed from V and 5 bases from J, the gap between germline ends came to 10 bases. CDR3 sequence reads: CASSALKKDTQYF. CDR3 DNA sequence: TGTGCCAGCAGTGCCCTAAAGAAAGATACGCAGTATTTT.

The chain couples TRBV6-6 to TRBJ1-5; 9 bases align to TRBD1. The CDR3 contains 15 residues. J was trimmed by 3 bases and V by 6 bases; bases with no gene match: 6. CDR1 and CDR2 from the germline V gene are MNHNY and SVGAGI (reference sequence). CDR3 DNA sequence: TGTGCCAGCAGCCGCCGGGACAGGGCCAATCAGCCCCAGCATTTT. Translation: CASSRRDRANQPQHF.

This clone was detected only a few times. The J gene is TRBJ2-7, the V gene TRBV7-2, with TRBD2 as a possible D gene (7 bases). The CDR3 covers 14 residues. CDR1 is SGHTA and CDR2 is FQGNSA in the germline V gene. Trimming took off 3 bases at V and 6 bases at J, with 15 bases between the two ends. The CDR3 nucleotides are TGTGCCAGCAGCTTGGGGGCGGGAGAAGGCGAGCAGTACTTC. It encodes CASSLGAGEGEQYF. Together with reference TRBV7-2 and TRBJ2-7, the CDR3 gives the full variable domain: GAGVSQSPSNKVTEKGKDVELRCDPISGHTALYWYRQSLGQGLEFLIYFQGNSAPDKSGLPSDRFSAERTGGSVSTLTIQRTQQEDSAVYLCASSLGAGEGEQYFGPGTRLTVT.

This clone appeared a few times. CDR3 loop: CASDVTGMNTEAFF. The CDR3 DNA is TGTGCTAGTGACGTGACAGGGATGAACACTGAAGCTTTCTTT. V gene TRBV12-5 combines with J gene TRBJ1-1, with 7 positions matching TRBD1. There are 14 residues in the CDR3. Germline lookup yields CDR1 LGHNT and CDR2 FRNRAP. V gave up 7 bases and J gave up 0 bases; unmatched junction bases: 5.

The chain employs TRBV5-1 and TRBJ1-5; 8 bases match TRBD1. The germline gives CDR1 SGHRS, CDR2 YFSETQ. The junction had 2 bases not matched to a gene; V was cut back by 3 bases and J by 0 bases. The CDR3 runs 15 residues. This CDR3 reads CASSSTGDSNQPQHF. In DNA, the CDR3 is TGCGCCAGCAGCTCGACAGGGGATAGCAATCAGCCCCAGCATTTT.

V and J are TRBV4-3 and TRBJ2-1; D perhaps matches TRBD2 (5 bases). Trimming took 1 base from V and 0 from J, leaving 19 bases between them. Looked up from germline, CDR1 is LGHNA and CDR2 is YSLEER. CDR3 size: 19 residues. This chain's CDR3 is CASSQAPVSSGSSYNEQFF. The CDR3 region has the DNA TGCGCCAGCAGCCAAGCTCCCGTCTCGTCGGGAAGCTCCTACAATGAGCAGTTCTTC.

The chain is built from TRBV13 and TRBJ1-2; 7 nucleotides align to TRBD1. Germline V CDR1 and CDR2: PRHDT, FYEKMQ (reference sequence). This CDR3 contains 15 residues. V lost 4 bases and J lost 0; bases outside the gene matches: 5. DNA of the CDR3: TGTGCCAGCAGCTACGGACAGGTAGCTAACTATGGCTACACCTTC. Amino acid sequence: CASSYGQVANYGYTF.

In the case of this clone: This likely comes from a read error, as the CDR3 has no conserved phenylalanine or tryptophan at its end. The chain combines TRBV5-6 with TRBJ2-7; possibly TRBD2 for D (6 bases). This CDR3 is 12 amino acids long. CDR1 and CDR2 from the germline V gene are SGHDT and YYEEEE. V was clipped by 1 base and J by 7 bases, with 9 bases between them. The CDR3 coding sequence is TGTGCCAGCAGCTTGACCGGGACTGAGCAGTACTCC. Translated: CASSLTGTEQYS.

The chain employs TRBV30 and TRBJ2-5, with D maybe TRBD1 (6 bases). Germline V gives CDR1 GTSNPN, CDR2 SVGIG (reference sequence). There are 13 residues in the CDR3. Trimming removed 1 base from V and 2 bases from J, with 8 bases in between. CDR3 sequence: CAWSGGPQETQYF. The CDR3 region has the DNA TGTGCCTGGAGTGGGGGGCCACAAGAGACCCAGTACTTC.

The chain uses TRBV9 and TRBJ2-1; 7 bases are a match to TRBD1. The CDR3 covers 14 residues. V shed 4 bases, J shed 9 bases, and the junction held 10 bases outside the gene matches. The germline V gene encodes CDR1 SGDLS and CDR2 YYNGEE. CDR3 bases: TGTGCCAGCAGCACCCGAGGGACAGAGACTGAGCAGTTCTTC. This gives the protein CASSTRGTETEQFF.

This chain joins TRBV4-2 and TRBJ2-3, with 9 bases that match TRBD2. V shed 6 bases, J shed 5 bases, and the junction held 9 bases outside the gene matches. Germline assignment: CDR1 LGHNA and CDR2 YNFKEQ. This CDR3 has 15 residues. The CDR3 is CASSLTSGGGDTQYF. CDR3 coding DNA: TGTGCCAGCAGTTTGACTAGCGGAGGGGGAGATACGCAGTATTTT.

This clone was recorded a few times. This rearrangement joins TRBV4-3 to TRBJ2-3; D gene uncertain. This CDR3 comprises 15 residues. CDR1 and CDR2 (germline): LGHNA, YSLEER. V lost 0 bases, J lost 3 bases, and 10 bases lay in between. CDR3 sequence (DNA): TGCGCCAGCAGCCAAGATATTGGTAGTACAGATACGCAGTATTTT. Translating it yields CASSQDIGSTDTQYF.

Comment on this clone: The sample has other DNA sequences that encode this CDR3 too. CDR3 protein: CASSLQGNTEAFF. DNA of the CDR3: TGCGCCAGCAGCCTACAGGGTAACACTGAAGCTTTCTTT. The chain uses TRBV5-1 and TRBJ1-1; tentative D call: TRBD1 (6 bases). This CDR3 is 13 amino acids long. Germline CDR1 is SGHRS and CDR2 is YFSETQ. With 4 bases removed from V and 2 bases from J, the gap between germline ends came to 9 bases.

The chain links TRBV6-1 to TRBJ2-7; 8 bases match TRBD1. J gave up 5 bases and V 1 base, and 1 base lay outside the gene matches. The CDR3 is 13 residues long. In germline, CDR1 is MNHNS, CDR2 SASEGT. The CDR3 is CASSEGQGNEQYF. The CDR3 region has the DNA TGTGCCAGCAGTGAAGGACAGGGGAACGAGCAGTACTTC.

The chain recombines TRBV7-7 with TRBJ1-1, with 7 bases identical to TRBD1. Trimming removed 5 bases from V and 8 bases from J; junction bases left unmatched: 8. CDR1 SSHAT and CDR2 FNYEAQ come from the germline V gene (reference sequence). The CDR3 extends over 13 amino acids. CDR3 nucleotides: TGTGCCAGCAGCCCCGCTGACAGGGAAGAAGCTTTCTTT. Translated, it gives CASSPADREEAFF.

This chain uses TRBV7-2 with TRBJ1-1, with 9 bases fitting TRBD1. V shed 5 bases and J 5 bases; nucleotides not matched to a gene: 6. This CDR3 is built from 14 residues. CDR1 is SGHTA and CDR2 is FQGNSA in the germline V gene. The CDR3 region has the DNA TGTGCCAGCAGCCTACAGGGGGCTGATACTGAAGCTTTCTTT. This gives the protein CASSLQGADTEAFF. Complete variable domain (other parts from reference TRBV7-2 and TRBJ1-1): GAGVSQSPSNKVTEKGKDVELRCDPISGHTALYWYRQSLGQGLEFLIYFQGNSAPDKSGLPSDRFSAERTGGSVSTLTIQRTQQEDSAVYLCASSLQGADTEAFFGQGTRLTVV.

This clone was detected only a few times. CDR3 residues: CASSTLGGALGTEAFF. CDR3 DNA sequence: TGTGCCAGTAGTACTTTGGGGGGGGCCCTCGGCACTGAAGCTTTCTTT. The chain combines TRBV19 with TRBJ1-1, with D tentatively TRBD1 (6 bases). Germline loops: CDR1 LNHDA, CDR2 SQIVND (reference sequence). V was shortened by 4 bases and J by 4 bases, with 19 bases between the two germline ends. CDR3 length equals 16 residues.

The V and J genes are TRBV7-2 and TRBJ1-2; 8 bases align to TRBD1. With V trimmed by 5 bases and J by 4 bases, 9 bases remained unmatched. Germline CDR1 SGHTA, CDR2 FQGNSA. The CDR3 is 15 amino acids. CDR3 sequence (DNA): TGTGCCAGCAGCCCCCGGGGACAGGACCCCTATGGCTACACCTTC. Protein sequence: CASSPRGQDPYGYTF. Drawing the rest from reference TRBV7-2 and TRBJ1-2, the complete variable domain is GAGVSQSPSNKVTEKGKDVELRCDPISGHTALYWYRQSLGQGLEFLIYFQGNSAPDKSGLPSDRFSAERTGGSVSTLTIQRTQQEDSAVYLCASSPRGQDPYGYTFGSGTRLTVV.

The chain links TRBV18 to TRBJ2-7, with a tentative D call TRBD2 (5 bases). The germline CDR1 and CDR2 sequences are KGHSH and LQKENI. This CDR3 is built from 14 residues. V lost 3 bases and J 7 bases, leaving 16 bases between the germline ends. The CDR3 DNA follows: TGTGCCAGCTCACCTACGACGGGTTCGGGGGAGCAGTACTTC. This sequence encodes CASSPTTGSGEQYF.

The sample holds one count of this clone. The CDR3 loop is CASSIGWDKDTQYF. DNA for the CDR3: TGTGCCAGTAGTATAGGTTGGGACAAAGATACGCAGTATTTT. V and J are TRBV19 and TRBJ2-3; TRBD1 might be the D (6 bases). Germline values: CDR1 LNHDA, CDR2 SQIVND (reference sequence). The V end was cut by 1 base, the J end by 5 bases, with 10 bases between. The CDR3 extends over 14 amino acids.

The count of this clone is one. The chain uses TRBV6-5 and TRBJ1-5; a possible D gene is TRBD1 (6 bases). The CDR3 loop spans 15 amino acids. V was trimmed by 5 bases and J by 1 base, leaving 12 bases between them. Germline lookup yields CDR1 MNHEY and CDR2 SVGAGI. CDR3 in DNA: TGTGCCAGCAGTGCTACAGGGCTCAGCAATCAGCCCCAGCATTTT. Its translation is CASSATGLSNQPQHF.

The CDR3 protein is CAWTSGIGYEQYF. CDR3 bases: TGTGCCTGGACTAGCGGGATCGGATACGAGCAGTACTTC. The V and J genes are TRBV30 and TRBJ2-7, with 9 bases identical to TRBD2. The junction had 5 bases not matched to a gene; V was cut back by 4 bases and J by 4 bases. CDR3 size: 13 residues. CDR1 GTSNPN and CDR2 SVGIG come from the germline V gene (reference sequence). Using reference TRBV30 and TRBJ2-7 for the parts outside the CDR3, the full variable domain is SQTIHQWPATLVQPVGSPLSLECTVEGTSNPNLYWYRQAAGRGLQLLFYSVGIGQISSEVPQNLSASRPQDRQFILSSKKLLLSDSGFYLCAWTSGIGYEQYFGPGTRLTVT.

The chain recombines TRBV7-9 with TRBJ1-1; D gene uncertain. The CDR3 spans 16 residues. V was cut by 4 bases and J by 1 base, with 16 bases left in between. Per the germline V gene, CDR1 is SEHNR and CDR2 is FQNEAQ (reference sequence). The CDR3 is CASSSPSGLPNTEAFF. The CDR3 DNA reads as TGTGCCAGCAGCTCGCCGTCCGGACTCCCGAACACTGAAGCTTTCTTT.

The gene calls are TRBV13 and TRBJ2-3; the D gene is possibly TRBD2 (6 bases). Trimming left V 6 bases short and J 2 bases short, with 12 bases between. The CDR3 covers 14 residues. CDR1 PRHDT and CDR2 FYEKMQ come from the germline V gene (reference sequence). CDR3 bases: TGTGCCAGCAGGTATTGGGGGGACACAGATACGCAGTATTTT. Its protein is CASRYWGDTDTQYF.

This clone was observed a single time. V is TRBV6-1 and J is TRBJ2-1, with TRBD1 matching 7 bases. The trim removed 8 bases at V and 3 bases at J, leaving 4 bases unmatched. From germline, CDR1 is MNHNS and CDR2 SASEGT. The CDR3 has 13 residues. The CDR3 sequence is CASGQAIYNEQFF. The CDR3 DNA is TGTGCCAGCGGACAGGCGATCTACAATGAGCAGTTCTTC.